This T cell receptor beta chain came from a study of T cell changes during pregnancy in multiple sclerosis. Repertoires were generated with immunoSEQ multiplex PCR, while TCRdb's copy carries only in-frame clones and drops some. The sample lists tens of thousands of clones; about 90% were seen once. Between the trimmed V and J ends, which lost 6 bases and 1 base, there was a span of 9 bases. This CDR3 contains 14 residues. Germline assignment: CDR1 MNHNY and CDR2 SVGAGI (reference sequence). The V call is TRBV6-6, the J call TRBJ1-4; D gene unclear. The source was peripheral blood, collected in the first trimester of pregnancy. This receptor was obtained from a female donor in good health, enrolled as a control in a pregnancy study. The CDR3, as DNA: TGTGCCAGCAGCCCAAGACAAACTAATGAAAAACTGTTTTTT. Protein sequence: CASSPRQTNEKLFF.